This is a list of T cell receptor beta chains from one sample in a study of T cells in tuberculosis. Sequencing was performed with immunoSEQ multiplex PCR; in TCRdb, only in-frame clones are kept and a portion is missing. The sample has tens of thousands of clones, approximately 91% seen once; the top ten hold around 2%. The sequencing input was CD1b-GMM tetramer-negative cells sorted from PBMCs. Receptors were obtained from an adult woman with latent tuberculosis. Each CDR3 is given with its conserved first and last residue. D genes are given only for firm matches. Clone size is not always given. Where it is, it says once, few, many or a class for expanded clones.

DNA,CDR3,J,D,V,size
TGTGCCAGCAGCGCTAAGGCGTCAGGAACTGAAGCTTTCTTT,CASSAKASGTEAFF,TRBJ1-1,.,TRBV9,once
TGCGCCAGCAGGGACCCTAGCGTGGAGACCCAGTACTTC,CASRDPSVETQYF,TRBJ2-5,.,TRBV5-1,.
TGTGCCAGCAGCCCAGCCCAGGGGGACTACAATGAGCAGTTCTTC,CASSPAQGDYNEQFF,TRBJ2-1,TRBD1,TRBV11-2,.
TGTGCCAGCAGCTACAGCCCCCAGAGCTACGAGCAGTACTTC,CASSYSPQSYEQYF,TRBJ2-7,.,TRBV11-2,.
TGTGCCACCAGTAATGGGCGGGGGGCCTACGAGCAGTACTTC,CATSNGRGAYEQYF,TRBJ2-7,TRBD2,TRBV15,once
TGTGCCAGCACCAGGACAGGGCGGGCAGATACGCAGTATTTT,CASTRTGRADTQYF,TRBJ2-3,TRBD1,TRBV6-5,.
TGTGCCAGCAGCACTCTAGACAATGAAAAACTGTTTTTT,CASSTLDNEKLFF,TRBJ1-4,.,TRBV5-4,.
TGTGCCAGTAGTATCGAGGGATTCTCACCCCTCCACTTT,CASSIEGFSPLHF,TRBJ1-6,.,TRBV19,few
TGTGCCAGCAGCTCATTTACAAGGGGCCTCTCCGAGCAGTACTTC,CASSSFTRGLSEQYF,TRBJ2-7,.,TRBV7-9,.
TGTGCCAGTACGACAGGGGGCTCTGCCGGGGAGCTGTTTTTT,CASTTGGSAGELFF,TRBJ2-2,TRBD1,TRBV2,.
TGTGCCAGTAGTATCCGGGGGGCGACTGGCTACACCTTC,CASSIRGATGYTF,TRBJ1-2,.,TRBV19,.
TGTGCCAGCAGCTCAGGACAGGGGTTGTCACCCCTCCACTTT,CASSSGQGLSPLHF,TRBJ1-6,TRBD1,TRBV7-2,.
TGTGCCAGCAGCAGTCCGGGACAGGGAACTGGAAACACCATATATTTT,CASSSPGQGTGNTIYF,TRBJ1-3,TRBD1,TRBV5-4,.
TGTGCCAGCAGTTATACGACCAGGGGGCAAGAGACCCAGTACTTC,CASSYTTRGQETQYF,TRBJ2-5,TRBD1,TRBV6-5,.
TGTGCCAGCAGTCCCCGGGACAGGTCTAATTCACCCCTCCACTTT,CASSPRDRSNSPLHF,TRBJ1-6,TRBD1,TRBV6-1,.
TGTGCCCGGGGTCCGGGACAGGTGAACACCGGGGAGCTGTTTTTT,CARGPGQVNTGELFF,TRBJ2-2,TRBD1,TRBV30,.
TGCGCCAGCAGCCATAGTAGCGGATCCTACAATGAGCAGTTCTTC,CASSHSSGSYNEQFF,TRBJ2-1,.,TRBV4-1,.
TGCAGCATTACCTCGAACAGGGGAGGCACTGAAGCTTTCTTT,CSITSNRGGTEAFF,TRBJ1-1,TRBD1,TRBV29-1,once
TGTGCCAGCAGCGTACAGGGGGCGCGAGATACGCAGTATTTT,CASSVQGARDTQYF,TRBJ2-3,TRBD1,TRBV9,.
TGCGCCAGCAGCCAAGATGTGGGGGGTAGGGGCACTGAAGCTTTCTTT,CASSQDVGGRGTEAFF,TRBJ1-1,.,TRBV4-1,.
TGTGCCAGCAGTTCGGGACAGTCCTCCTACAATGAGCAGTTCTTC,CASSSGQSSYNEQFF,TRBJ2-1,TRBD1,TRBV5-5,.
TGCAGCGTTAGCCCTCGGGACAGCGTGACCGGGGAGCTGTTTTTT,CSVSPRDSVTGELFF,TRBJ2-2,TRBD1,TRBV29-1,.
TGTGCCAGCAGCTTACTCCTTGCTCGCGTCAGCACAGATACGCAGTATTTT,CASSLLLARVSTDTQYF,TRBJ2-3,.,TRBV11-2,.
TGTGCCAGCAGCCCCAGACAGGGGGCCCCCTATGGCTACACCTTC,CASSPRQGAPYGYTF,TRBJ1-2,TRBD1,TRBV5-4,.
TGCGCCAGCAGCTTGGCCGGACTAGCGGGGTATTCCTACAATGAGCAGTTCTTC,CASSLAGLAGYSYNEQFF,TRBJ2-1,TRBD2,TRBV5-1,.
TGTGCCAGCAGCTTGATCCGGGACTCAATGCAAGAGACCCAGTACTTC,CASSLIRDSMQETQYF,TRBJ2-5,.,TRBV7-8,.
TGTGCCAGCAGCCGGGGAGACAGGGATTTCACAGATACGCAGTATTTT,CASSRGDRDFTDTQYF,TRBJ2-3,TRBD1,TRBV7-9,.
TGTGCCAGCGGTGTGCGTACCTACGAGCAGTACTTC,CASGVRTYEQYF,TRBJ2-7,.,TRBV6-6,few
TGTGCCAGCAGCCAAGAGGGGACTAGCGGGGGGACGCAGTTCTTC,CASSQEGTSGGTQFF,TRBJ2-1,TRBD2,TRBV4-2,.
TGTGCTAGTGGTTTGTCGCAGGGTGCTCGGACAGCCACCGGGGAGCTGTTTTTT,CASGLSQGARTATGELFF,TRBJ2-2,.,TRBV12-5,.
TGCGCCAGCAGCTCACTCATACAGGGAATTGATGGCTACACCTTC,CASSSLIQGIDGYTF,TRBJ1-2,.,TRBV5-1,.
TGTGCCAGCAGCTTAACGTATTCGGAGACCCAGTACTTC,CASSLTYSETQYF,TRBJ2-5,.,TRBV7-3,.
TGTGCCAGCAGTGAAGCTCAGGGGAACCAAGAGACCCAGTACTTC,CASSEAQGNQETQYF,TRBJ2-5,.,TRBV6-1,.
TGTGCCAGCAGCTTGAAGGCTGGGGCGGGGGGACAACTTGCCACAGATACGCAGTATTTT,CASSLKAGAGGQLATDTQYF,TRBJ2-3,TRBD2,TRBV7-6,.
TGCAGCGTCCCCGGAGGGGACTTCGAAATCCCTAATTCACCCCTCCACTTT,CSVPGGDFEIPNSPLHF,TRBJ1-6,.,TRBV29-1,.
TGTGCCAGCAGTGAACCTCGGGGTGGACTAAGAAACACCATATATTTT,CASSEPRGGLRNTIYF,TRBJ1-3,.,TRBV6-1,.
TGTGCCAGCAGTCCCTCCCTGAGCTATGCGCAGTATTTT,CASSPSLSYAQYF,TRBJ2-3,.,TRBV27,.
TGCGCCAGCAGCGCGGGACAGGGTGGCAGCAATCAGCCCCAGCATTTT,CASSAGQGGSNQPQHF,TRBJ1-5,TRBD1,TRBV5-1,.
TGTGCCAGCAGCCAAGATTACAGAACAGATACGCAGTATTTT,CASSQDYRTDTQYF,TRBJ2-3,.,TRBV14,.
TGTGCCAGTAGGCCCCGGGGTGGGGTCGGGAGGGGCAATCAGCCCCAGCATTTT,CASRPRGGVGRGNQPQHF,TRBJ1-5,.,TRBV19,.